This T cell receptor (beta chain) comes out of a study of blood T cell repertoires in COVID-19. Study-wide context: Researchers got acute and convalescent COVID-19 samples from the United States, Italy and Spain.

Per germline, CDR1 KGHSH and CDR2 LQKENI. The CDR3 extends over 14 amino acids. Trimming removed 2 bases from V and 7 bases from J; junction bases left unmatched: 8. Profiled with immunoSEQ multiplex PCR; TCRdb holds only in-frame clones, not every one. The sample yields 150,000 to 200,000 clones, 87% seen once. Adults between roughly 18 and 89 years of age took part from 20 to 25 US areas. Participants reported their clinical history, and cohort assignment relied on those reports. The chain joins TRBV18 to TRBJ2-7; 7 nucleotides line up with TRBD2. The sequence was collected from a human donor with acute COVID-19. The donor label of this sample is uncertain. Sequencing was carried out using PBMCs or T cells enriched from blood (not recorded which). Here the CDR3 reads CASSPAGVPKEQYF. The CDR3 DNA reads TGTGCCAGCTCACCAGCGGGAGTCCCTAAAGAGCAGTACTTC.